This T cell receptor beta chain was recovered during a study of response to subunit inactivated influenza vaccine. This clonotype has just a few counts. The antigen remains undetermined. TCRdb called the RT-PCR reads again in MiXCR, with one record for every CDR3 protein. The table lists about 480,000 distinct CDR3 sequences, around 25% of them singletons, with 1.5% to 2% in the top ten. The study, taken as a whole, reports: A suggestion made by the authors is that each seasonal influenza vaccination recruits few new T cells.

This TCR derives from a man aged 45-65 years who received an inactivated influenza vaccine. Sequenced material: CD4+ T cells sorted from PBMCs, taken more than 4 days after vaccination.

In DNA, the CDR3 is TGCAGTGCTAGCAGGGATTCACAGGCCGTGAATGGCTACACCTTC. Protein: CSASRDSQAVNGYTF. This sequence joins TRBV20-1 and TRBJ1-2, with D possibly TRBD1 on 5 matching bases. The germline gives CDR1 DFQATT, CDR2 SNEGSKA (reference sequence). V lost 3 bases and J 6 bases, leaving 20 bases between the germline ends. CDR3 length equals 15 residues.